This T cell receptor (beta chain) was profiled in a study of blood T cell repertoires in COVID-19 (dated by TCRdb to 2019 to 2021). Context from the whole study: Samples covering the acute and convalescent phases of COVID-19 were provided by collaborators in the United States, Italy and Spain. The dataset comprised deeply sampled blood TCRbeta repertoires from subjects exposed to, actively infected with, or recovered from COVID-19. Where available, HLA class I and class II types were taken from metadata supplied by the sample provider and were not determined by assay-based typing. The material from the prospective study consisted of cDNA or gDNA derived from T cells, B-cell-depleted T cells, or PBMCs. Samples were obtained from the ongoing ImmuneRACE study (first 160 participants) and from roughly 1,300 subjects provided by 6 global collaborators. The sample metadata nearly always contained a de-identified subject ID, COVID-19 status, age in years and sex. The repertoires were released in a freely available public database intended as a resource for research on the immune response to SARS-CoV-2. On the study overall, not on this receptor specifically: How much clinical and demographic metadata was included differed by source and by participant, and the metadata was provided uncurated.

This clone has a single count. This receptor's antigen is unknown. One end of the junction does not line up with germline, which may come from a read error. Whole blood was collected in K2EDTA tubes by collaborating institutions according to the institutions' own protocols. For TCRbeta analysis, collaborator samples were shipped as frozen whole blood, as isolated PBMCs, or as DNA extracted from either sample type. CDR3 length: 11 amino acids, cysteine to phenylalanine. The only DNA kept is the CDR3, 33 bases in frame from the first base. TCRbeta CDR3 regions were amplified from genomic DNA using the immunoSEQ Assay, a bias-controlled multiplex PCR. Per the source publication's procedure: The number of nucleated cells in each sample was estimated by amplification of reference gene primers within the assay. To quantify the absolute abundance of each unique TCRbeta CDR3 rearrangement, sequence reads were collapsed and filtered. For each sample, productive Simpson clonality was calculated as the square root of Simpson's diversity index across productive rearrangements. As stored in TCRdb, this immuneACCESS dataset retains in-frame rearrangements with V and J assigned. A fraction of the clones does not appear; measured against another copy, unresolved V genes explain less than half of the discrepancy, and the remainder lacks a known reason. That table is the source of V, J and clone size, and D and trimming were worked out from the DNA. In this sample the table shows tens of thousands of clones, 89% of which occur a single time. The ten largest clones represent 3% to 4% of the sample.

The TCR originated in a woman aged 65 to 85 with acute or convalescent COVID-19. This receptor chain uses TRBV12-3 or TRBV12-4 and TRBJ1-3, with 7 bases in between that match TRBD1. The sample taken for sequencing was peripheral blood. The CDR3 protein: CASSVGDSSLF. The sequence in DNA is TGTGCCAGCAGTGTGGGGGACAGCAGCTTGTTT.